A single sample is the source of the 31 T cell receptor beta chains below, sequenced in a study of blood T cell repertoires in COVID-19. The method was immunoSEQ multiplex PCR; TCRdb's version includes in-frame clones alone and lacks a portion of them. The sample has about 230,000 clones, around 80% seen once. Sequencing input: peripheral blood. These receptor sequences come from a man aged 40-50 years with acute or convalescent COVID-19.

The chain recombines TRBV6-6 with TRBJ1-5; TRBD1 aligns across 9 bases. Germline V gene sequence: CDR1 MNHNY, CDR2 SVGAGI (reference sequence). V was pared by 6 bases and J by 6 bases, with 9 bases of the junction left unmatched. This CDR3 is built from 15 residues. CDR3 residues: CASSIQGAQGQPQHF. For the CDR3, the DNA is TGTGCCAGCAGCATACAGGGGGCGCAAGGTCAGCCCCAGCATTTT.

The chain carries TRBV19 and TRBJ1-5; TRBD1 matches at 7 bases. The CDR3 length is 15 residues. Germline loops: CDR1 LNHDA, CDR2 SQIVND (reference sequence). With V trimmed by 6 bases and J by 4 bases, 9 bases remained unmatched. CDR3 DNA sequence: TGTGCCAGTAGACCGACAGGGTGGAGAAATCAGCCCCAGCATTTT. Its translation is CASRPTGWRNQPQHF.

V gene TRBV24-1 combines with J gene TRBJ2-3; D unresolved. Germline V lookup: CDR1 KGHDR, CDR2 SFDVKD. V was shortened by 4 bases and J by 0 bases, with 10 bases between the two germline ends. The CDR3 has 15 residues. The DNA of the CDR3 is TGTGCCACCAGTGAGGGCAGAGCTAGCACAGATACGCAGTATTTT. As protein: CATSEGRASTDTQYF.

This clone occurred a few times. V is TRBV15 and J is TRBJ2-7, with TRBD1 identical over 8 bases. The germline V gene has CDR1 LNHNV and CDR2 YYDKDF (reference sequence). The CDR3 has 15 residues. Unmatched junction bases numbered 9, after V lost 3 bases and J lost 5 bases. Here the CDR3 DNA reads TGTGCCACCAGCAGGAGCTGGACAGGGCTGAACGAGCAGTACTTC. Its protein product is CATSRSWTGLNEQYF. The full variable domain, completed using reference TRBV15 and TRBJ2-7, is DAMVIQNPRYQVTQFGKPVTLSCSQTLNHNVMYWYQQKSSQAPKLLFHYYDKDFNNEADTPDNFQSRRPNTSFCFLDIRSPGLGDTAMYLCATSRSWTGLNEQYFGPGTRLTVT.

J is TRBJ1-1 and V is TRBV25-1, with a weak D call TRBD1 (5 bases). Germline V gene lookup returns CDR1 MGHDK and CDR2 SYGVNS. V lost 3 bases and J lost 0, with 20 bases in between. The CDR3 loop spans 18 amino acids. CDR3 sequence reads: CASSEDDPGVRVNTEAFF. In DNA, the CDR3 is TGTGCCAGCAGTGAGGACGACCCGGGGGTCCGAGTGAACACTGAAGCTTTCTTT.

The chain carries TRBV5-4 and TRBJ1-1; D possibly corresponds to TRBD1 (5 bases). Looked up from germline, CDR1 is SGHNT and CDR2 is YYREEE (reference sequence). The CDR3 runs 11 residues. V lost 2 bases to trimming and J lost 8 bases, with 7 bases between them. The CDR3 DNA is TGTGCCAGCAGCTTCAGACAGGAAGCTTTCTTT. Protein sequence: CASSFRQEAFF.

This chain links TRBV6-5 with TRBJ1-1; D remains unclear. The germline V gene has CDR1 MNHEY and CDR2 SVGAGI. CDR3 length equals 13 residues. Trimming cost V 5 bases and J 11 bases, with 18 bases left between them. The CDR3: CASSPTTGLNAFF. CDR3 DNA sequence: TGTGCCAGCAGTCCAACTACCGGGTTAAACGCTTTCTTT.

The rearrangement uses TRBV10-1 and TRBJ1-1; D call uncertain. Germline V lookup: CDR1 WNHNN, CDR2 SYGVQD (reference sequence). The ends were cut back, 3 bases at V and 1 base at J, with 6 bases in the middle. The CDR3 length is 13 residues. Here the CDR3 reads CASSEFKNTEAFF. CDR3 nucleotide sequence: TGCGCCAGCAGTGAATTCAAGAACACTGAAGCTTTCTTT.

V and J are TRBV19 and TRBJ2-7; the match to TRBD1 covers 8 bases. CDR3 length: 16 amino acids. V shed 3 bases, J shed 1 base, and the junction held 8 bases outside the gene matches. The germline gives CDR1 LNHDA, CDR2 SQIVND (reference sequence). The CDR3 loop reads CASSIPPGQASYEQYF. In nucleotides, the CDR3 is TGTGCCAGTAGTATTCCGCCGGGACAGGCGTCCTACGAGCAGTACTTC.

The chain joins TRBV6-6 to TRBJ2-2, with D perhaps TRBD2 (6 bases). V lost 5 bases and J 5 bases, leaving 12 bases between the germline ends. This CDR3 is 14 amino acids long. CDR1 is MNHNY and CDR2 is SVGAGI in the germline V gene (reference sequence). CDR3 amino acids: CASSGAGPTGELFF. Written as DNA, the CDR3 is TGTGCCAGCAGTGGCGCGGGACCGACCGGGGAGCTGTTTTTT.

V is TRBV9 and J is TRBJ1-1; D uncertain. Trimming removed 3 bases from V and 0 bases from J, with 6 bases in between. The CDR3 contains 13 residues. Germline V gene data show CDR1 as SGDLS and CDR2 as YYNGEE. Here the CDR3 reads CASSASMNTEAFF. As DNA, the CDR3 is TGTGCCAGCAGCGCAAGCATGAACACTGAAGCTTTCTTT.

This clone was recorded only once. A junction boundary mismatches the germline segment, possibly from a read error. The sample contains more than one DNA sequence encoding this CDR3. Written as DNA, the CDR3 is TGTGCCAGCAGGCTACAGCAGAACACCGGAGAGCTGTTTTTT. Protein product: CASRLQQNTGELFF. The rearrangement links TRBV6-5 to TRBJ2-2; D is uncertain. The germline gives CDR1 MNHEY, CDR2 SVGAGI. This CDR3 region has 14 residues.

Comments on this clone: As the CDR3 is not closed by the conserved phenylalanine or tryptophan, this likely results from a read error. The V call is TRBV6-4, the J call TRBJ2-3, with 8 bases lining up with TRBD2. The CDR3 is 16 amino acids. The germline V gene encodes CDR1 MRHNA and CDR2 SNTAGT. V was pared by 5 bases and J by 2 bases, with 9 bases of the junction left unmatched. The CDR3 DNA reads TGTGCCAGCAGTTTCTACGGGGGGGGTTCCACAGATACGCAGTATGTT. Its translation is CASSFYGGGSTDTQYV.

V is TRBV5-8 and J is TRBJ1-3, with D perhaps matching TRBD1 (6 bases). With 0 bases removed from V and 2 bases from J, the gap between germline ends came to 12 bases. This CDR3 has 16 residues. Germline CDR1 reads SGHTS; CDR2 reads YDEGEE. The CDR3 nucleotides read TGTGCCAGCAGCTTGGTGCGGGGGCGAACTGGAAACACCATATATTTT. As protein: CASSLVRGRTGNTIYF.

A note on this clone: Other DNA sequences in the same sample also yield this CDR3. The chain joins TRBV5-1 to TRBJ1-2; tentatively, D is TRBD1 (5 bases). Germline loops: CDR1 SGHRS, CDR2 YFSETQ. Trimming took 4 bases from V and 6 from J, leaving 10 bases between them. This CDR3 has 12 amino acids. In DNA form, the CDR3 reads TGCGCCAGCAGCGTAAGGGGCGATGGCTACACCTTC. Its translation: CASSVRGDGYTF.

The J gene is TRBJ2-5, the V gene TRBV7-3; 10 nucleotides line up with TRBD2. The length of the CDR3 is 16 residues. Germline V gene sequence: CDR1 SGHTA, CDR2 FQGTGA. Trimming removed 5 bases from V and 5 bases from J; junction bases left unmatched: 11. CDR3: CASSPSGRGEGETQYF. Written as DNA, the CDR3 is TGTGCCAGCAGCCCTAGCGGGAGAGGAGAAGGGGAGACCCAGTACTTC.

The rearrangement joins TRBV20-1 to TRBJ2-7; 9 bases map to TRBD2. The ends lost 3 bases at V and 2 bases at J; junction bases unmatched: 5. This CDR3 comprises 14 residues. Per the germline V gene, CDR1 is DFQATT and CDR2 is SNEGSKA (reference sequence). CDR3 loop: CSASSTSGAYEQYF. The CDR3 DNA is TGCAGTGCTAGTTCGACTAGCGGAGCCTACGAGCAGTACTTC.

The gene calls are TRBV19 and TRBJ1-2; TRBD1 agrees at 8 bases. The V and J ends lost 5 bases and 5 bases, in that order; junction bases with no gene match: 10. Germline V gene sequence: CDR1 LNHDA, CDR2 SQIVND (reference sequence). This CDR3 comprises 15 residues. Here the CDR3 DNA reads TGTGCCAGTAGTGCCCTACCGGGACAGGCGTATGGCTACACCTTC. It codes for CASSALPGQAYGYTF.

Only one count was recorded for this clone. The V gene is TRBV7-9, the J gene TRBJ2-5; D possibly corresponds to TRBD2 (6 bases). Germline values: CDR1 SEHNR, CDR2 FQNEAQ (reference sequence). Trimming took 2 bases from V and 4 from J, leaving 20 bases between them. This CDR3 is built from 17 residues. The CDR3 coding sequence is TGTGCCAGCAGCTTATTCCCCCCCGGGGACTCCGCAGAGACCCAGTACTTC. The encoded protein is CASSLFPPGDSAETQYF.

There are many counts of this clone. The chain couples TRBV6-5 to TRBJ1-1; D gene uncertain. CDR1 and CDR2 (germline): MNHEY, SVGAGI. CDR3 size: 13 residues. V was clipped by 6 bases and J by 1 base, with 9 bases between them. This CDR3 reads CASSHRENTEAFF. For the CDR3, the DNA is TGTGCCAGCAGCCACCGGGAGAACACTGAAGCTTTCTTT.

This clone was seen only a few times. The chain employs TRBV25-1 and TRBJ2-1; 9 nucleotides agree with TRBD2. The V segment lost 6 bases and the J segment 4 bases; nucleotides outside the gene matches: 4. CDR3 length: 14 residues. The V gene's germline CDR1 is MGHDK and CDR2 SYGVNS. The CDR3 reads CASRRTSAYNEQFF. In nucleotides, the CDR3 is TGTGCCAGCAGACGGACTAGCGCATACAATGAGCAGTTCTTC.

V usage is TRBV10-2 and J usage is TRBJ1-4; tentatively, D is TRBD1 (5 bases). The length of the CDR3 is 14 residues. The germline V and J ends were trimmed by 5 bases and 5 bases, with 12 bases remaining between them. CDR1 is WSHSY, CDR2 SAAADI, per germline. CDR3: CASSFDRLNEKLFF. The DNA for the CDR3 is TGCGCCAGCAGTTTTGACAGATTAAATGAAAAACTGTTTTTT.

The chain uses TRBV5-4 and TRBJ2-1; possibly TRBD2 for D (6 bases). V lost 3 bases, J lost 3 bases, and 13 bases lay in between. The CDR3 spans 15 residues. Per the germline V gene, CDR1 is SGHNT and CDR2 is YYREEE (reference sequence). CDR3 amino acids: CASSYVADGYNEQFF. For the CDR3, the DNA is TGTGCCAGCAGCTACGTAGCGGACGGCTACAATGAGCAGTTCTTC. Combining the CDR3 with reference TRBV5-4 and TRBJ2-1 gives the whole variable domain ETGVTQSPTHLIKTRGQQVTLRCSSQSGHNTVSWYQQALGQGPQFIFQYYREEENGRGNFPPRFSGLQFPNYSSELNVNALELDDSALYLCASSYVADGYNEQFFGPGTRLTVL.

CDR3 sequence: CASSPIFGGNTEAFF. CDR3 nucleotides: TGCGCCAGCAGCCCAATTTTCGGGGGGAACACTGAAGCTTTCTTT. The chain uses TRBV5-1 and TRBJ1-1, with D maybe TRBD1 (5 bases). The V gene lost 4 bases and the J gene lost 1 base, with 14 bases spanning the gap. CDR3 length equals 15 residues. In germline, CDR1 is SGHRS, CDR2 YFSETQ.

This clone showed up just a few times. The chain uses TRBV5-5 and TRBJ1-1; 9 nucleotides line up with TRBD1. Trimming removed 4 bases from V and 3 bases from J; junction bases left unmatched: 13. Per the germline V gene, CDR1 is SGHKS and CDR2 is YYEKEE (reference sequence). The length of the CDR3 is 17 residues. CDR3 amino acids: CASSLTGTGTSDTEAFF. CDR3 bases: TGTGCCAGCAGCCTGACCGGGACAGGGACGTCGGACACTGAAGCTTTCTTT.

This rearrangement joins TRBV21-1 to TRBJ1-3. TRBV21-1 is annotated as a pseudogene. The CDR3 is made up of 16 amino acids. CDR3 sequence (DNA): TGTGCCAGCAGCAGGGGACTCGAGAGCTCTGGAAACACCATATATTTT. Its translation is CASSRGLESSGNTIYF.

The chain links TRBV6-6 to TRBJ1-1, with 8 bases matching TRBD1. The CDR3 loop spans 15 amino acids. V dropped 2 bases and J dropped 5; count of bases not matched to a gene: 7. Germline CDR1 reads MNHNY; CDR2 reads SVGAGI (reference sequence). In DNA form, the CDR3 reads TGTGCCAGCAGTTACATGGCCCAGGGGGCGACTGAAGCTTTCTTT. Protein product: CASSYMAQGATEAFF.

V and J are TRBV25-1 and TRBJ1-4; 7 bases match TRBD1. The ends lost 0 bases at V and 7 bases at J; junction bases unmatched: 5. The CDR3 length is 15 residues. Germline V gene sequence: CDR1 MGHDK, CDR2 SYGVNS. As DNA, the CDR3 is TGTGCCAGCAGTGAATATTCTCCAGGGGGTGAAAAACTGTTTTTT. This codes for CASSEYSPGGEKLFF.

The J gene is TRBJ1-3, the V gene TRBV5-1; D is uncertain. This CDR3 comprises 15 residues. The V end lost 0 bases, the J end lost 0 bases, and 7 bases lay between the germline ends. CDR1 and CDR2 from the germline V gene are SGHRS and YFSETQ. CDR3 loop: CASSLAGRSGNTIYF. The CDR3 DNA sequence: TGCGCCAGCAGCTTGGCAGGCCGCTCTGGAAACACCATATATTTT.

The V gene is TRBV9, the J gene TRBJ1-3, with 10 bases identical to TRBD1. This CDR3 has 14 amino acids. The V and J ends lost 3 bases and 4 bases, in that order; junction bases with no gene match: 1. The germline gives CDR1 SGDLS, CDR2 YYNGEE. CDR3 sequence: CASSATGGGNTIYF. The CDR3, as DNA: TGTGCCAGCAGCGCGACAGGGGGCGGAAACACCATATATTTT.

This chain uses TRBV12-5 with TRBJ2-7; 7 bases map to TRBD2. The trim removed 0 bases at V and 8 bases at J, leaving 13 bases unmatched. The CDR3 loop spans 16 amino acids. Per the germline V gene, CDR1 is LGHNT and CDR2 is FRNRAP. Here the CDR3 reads CASGLVLAGVTTQQYF. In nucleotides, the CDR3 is TGTGCTAGTGGTTTGGTACTCGCGGGAGTCACTACGCAGCAGTACTTC.